The clone carrying this TCR beta chain appeared a few times. CDR3 regions were amplified by Arm-PCR using iRepertoire HTBI primers to build TCR beta libraries. TCRdb used MiXCR to reprocess the multiplex PCR reads, holding one entry per CDR3 protein. The sample lists 250,000 to 300,000 distinct CDR3 sequences; 15% to 20% were seen once. With 5 bases clipped from V and 7 bases from J, the junction kept 7 bases outside the gene matches. Germline loops: CDR1 LGHNA, CDR2 YNFKEQ. CDR3 length: 16 residues. The time point here: newly diagnosed GD, antithyroid drugs for less than 3 months. The TCR library was prepared using RNA isolated from PBMCs. This sample is part of a study of regulatory T cells in long-lasting Graves disease. This same sample was also part of a study on T cells in Graves' hyperthyroidism and ophthalmopathy. From that second work: Based on clinical symptoms, serum thyroxine and TRAb, thyroid ultrasound and orbital computed tomography, diagnoses were reached.

The material sequenced was peripheral blood mononuclear cells (PBMCs), taken at new diagnosis, from a patient treated with antithyroid drugs. This receptor was identified in a woman in her 30s with Graves disease. This chain joins TRBV4-2 and TRBJ2-2, with 13 bases that match TRBD2. The DNA for the CDR3 is TGTGCCAGCAGCGAAACTAGCGGGGGGGCTTACGGGGAGCTGTTTTTT. Its protein is CASSETSGGAYGELFF.